The 8 T cell receptor beta chains in this list originate from one sample, sequenced in a study of blood T cell repertoires in COVID-19. Using immunoSEQ multiplex PCR, the repertoire was profiled, and TCRdb retains in-frame clones only, with some absent. The sample has roughly 60,000 clones; approximately 86% are singletons. Sequenced sample: peripheral blood. The origin of the receptors is a human donor with acute or convalescent COVID-19. The donor label of this sample is uncertain.

The V call is TRBV24-1, the J call TRBJ1-2; TRBD1 matches at 7 bases. The CDR3 consists of 13 residues. The V gene's germline CDR1 is KGHDR and CDR2 SFDVKD. The junction had 5 bases not matched to a gene; V was cut back by 4 bases and J by 7 bases. Here the CDR3 reads CATSDPGQSGYTF. CDR3 bases: TGTGCCACCAGTGACCCGGGACAGTCTGGCTACACCTTC.

The chain recombines TRBV6-1 with TRBJ1-5; D call uncertain. This CDR3 has 12 residues. V was trimmed by 3 bases and J by 11 bases, leaving 11 bases between them. CDR1 MNHNS and CDR2 SASEGT come from the germline V gene. CDR3 DNA: TGTGCCAGCAGTGATTGGGCCATGGCCCAGCATTTT. Amino acids: CASSDWAMAQHF.

CDR3 in DNA: TGCGCCAGCAGCGTAAACAGGGGGCCCGGGGAGCTGTTTTTT. This translates into CASSVNRGPGELFF. This chain joins TRBV5-1 and TRBJ2-2, with 9 bases identical to TRBD1. The CDR3 totals 14 residues. Trimming took 4 bases from V and 6 from J; bases not matched to a gene: 4. Germline assignment: CDR1 SGHRS and CDR2 YFSETQ.

The chain carries TRBV20-1 and TRBJ1-5; 9 positions agree with TRBD1. The germline V gene encodes CDR1 DFQATT and CDR2 SNEGSKA (reference sequence). This CDR3 region has 16 residues. Losses at the gene ends were 3 bases for V and 4 bases for J; bases not matched to a gene: 10. In DNA form, the CDR3 reads TGCAGTGCTAGTCGACGGGGACAGGGAAGGAATCAGCCCCAGCATTTT. It specifies CSASRRGQGRNQPQHF.

This rearrangement joins TRBV3-1 (or the pseudogene TRBV3-2) to TRBJ1-1; TRBD1 might be the D (6 bases). Looked up from germline, CDR1 is LGHDT and CDR2 is YNNKEL (reference sequence). There are 14 residues in the CDR3. Trimming pared 1 base from V and 4 bases from J, leaving 10 bases between. CDR3 region: CASSQGRGGTEAFF. In nucleotides, the CDR3 is TGTGCCAGCAGCCAAGGAAGGGGGGGCACTGAAGCTTTCTTT.

The chain recombines TRBV30 with TRBJ1-4; D gene ambiguous. The CDR3 covers 12 residues. The germline V gene encodes CDR1 GTSNPN and CDR2 SVGIG (reference sequence). V was pared by 0 bases and J by 8 bases, with 7 bases between. The CDR3 region has the DNA TGTGCCTGGAGTGTACTTCGGGAAAAACTGTTTTTT. This gives the protein CAWSVLREKLFF.

V is TRBV28 and J is TRBJ2-7; D may be TRBD1 (6 bases). The CDR3 runs to 12 residues. Germline V lookup: CDR1 MDHEN, CDR2 SYDVKM. V was trimmed by 8 bases and J by 3 bases, leaving 11 bases between them. In nucleotides, the CDR3 is TGTGCCAGCTCGGGGACATACTACGAGCAGTACGTC. It yields the protein CASSGTYYEQYV.

This clone is labeled medium-sized. The chain has TRBV3-1 (or the pseudogene TRBV3-2) and TRBJ1-3; D gene ambiguous. V was trimmed by 3 bases and J by 0 bases, leaving 6 bases between them. Germline-derived CDR1 and CDR2 are LGHDT and YNNKEL (reference sequence). The CDR3 has 14 residues. The CDR3 is CASSHLSSGNTIYF. CDR3 DNA sequence: TGTGCCAGCAGCCACTTGAGCTCTGGAAACACCATATATTTT.